Below, one T cell receptor (beta chain) is given with its context. This sample also contains other DNA sequences that code for the same CDR3. This table comes from immunoSEQ multiplex PCR, and its TCRdb copy is limited to in-frame clones, with some not included. Here the sample spans more than 100,000 clones, 75% to 90% being singletons. The data are from a study of control samples from healthy donors and cancer patients. V shed 1 base and J shed 5 bases, with 2 bases lying between them. This CDR3 region has 11 residues. Germline assignment: CDR1 LGHDT and CDR2 YNNKEL (reference sequence). The origin of this receptor is a man in his fifties or sixties with lung cancer. The sequenced material came from PBMCs. The rearrangement links TRBV3-1 (or the pseudogene TRBV3-2) to TRBJ2-5; D remains ambiguous. CDR3 protein: CASSQGETQYF. The DNA for the CDR3 is TGTGCCAGCAGCCAAGGCGAGACCCAGTACTTC.